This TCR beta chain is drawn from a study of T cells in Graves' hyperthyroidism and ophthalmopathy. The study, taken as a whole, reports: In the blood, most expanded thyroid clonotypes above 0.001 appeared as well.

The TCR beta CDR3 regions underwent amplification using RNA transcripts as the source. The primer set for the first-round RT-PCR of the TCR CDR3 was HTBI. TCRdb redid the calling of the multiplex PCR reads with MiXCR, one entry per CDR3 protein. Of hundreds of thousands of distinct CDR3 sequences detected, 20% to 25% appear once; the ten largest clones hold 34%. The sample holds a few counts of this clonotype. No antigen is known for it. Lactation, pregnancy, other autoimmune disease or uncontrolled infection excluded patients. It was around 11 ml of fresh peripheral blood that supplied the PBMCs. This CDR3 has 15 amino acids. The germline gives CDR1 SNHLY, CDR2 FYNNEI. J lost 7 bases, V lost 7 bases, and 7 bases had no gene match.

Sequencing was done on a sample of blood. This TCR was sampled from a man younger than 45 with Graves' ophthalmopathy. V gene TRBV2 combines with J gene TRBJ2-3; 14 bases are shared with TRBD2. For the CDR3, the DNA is TGTGCCAGCACCTTGGGACTAGCGGGAGAGAATACGCAGTATTTT. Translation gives CASTLGLAGENTQYF.